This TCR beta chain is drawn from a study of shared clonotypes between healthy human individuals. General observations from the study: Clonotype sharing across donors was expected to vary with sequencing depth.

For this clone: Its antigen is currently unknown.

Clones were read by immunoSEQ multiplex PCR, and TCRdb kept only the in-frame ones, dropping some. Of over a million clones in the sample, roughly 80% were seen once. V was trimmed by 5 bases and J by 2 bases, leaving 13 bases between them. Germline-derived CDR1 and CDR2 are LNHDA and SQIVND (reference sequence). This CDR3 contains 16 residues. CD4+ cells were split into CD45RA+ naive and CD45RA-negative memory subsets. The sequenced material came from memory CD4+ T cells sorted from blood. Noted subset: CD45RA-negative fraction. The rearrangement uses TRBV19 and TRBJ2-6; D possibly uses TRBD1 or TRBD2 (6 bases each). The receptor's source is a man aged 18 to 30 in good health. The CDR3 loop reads CASSALGGTGANVLTF. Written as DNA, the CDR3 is TGTGCCAGTAGTGCCTTAGGGGGGACTGGGGCCAACGTCCTGACTTTC. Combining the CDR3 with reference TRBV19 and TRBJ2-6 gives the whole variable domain DGGITQSPKYLFRKEGQNVTLSCEQNLNHDAMYWYRQDPGQGLRLIYYSQIVNDFQKGDIAEGYSVSREKKESFPLTVTSAQKNPTAFYLCASSALGGTGANVLTFGAGSRLTVL.